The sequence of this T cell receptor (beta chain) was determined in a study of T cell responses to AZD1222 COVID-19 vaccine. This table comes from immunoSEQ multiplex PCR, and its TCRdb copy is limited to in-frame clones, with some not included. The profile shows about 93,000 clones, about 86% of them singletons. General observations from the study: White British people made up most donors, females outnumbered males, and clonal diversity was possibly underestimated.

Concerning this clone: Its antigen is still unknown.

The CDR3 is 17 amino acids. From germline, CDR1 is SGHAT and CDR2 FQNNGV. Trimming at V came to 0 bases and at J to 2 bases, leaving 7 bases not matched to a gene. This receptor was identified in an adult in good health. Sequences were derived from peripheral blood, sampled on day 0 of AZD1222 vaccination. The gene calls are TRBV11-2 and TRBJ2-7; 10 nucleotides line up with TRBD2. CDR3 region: CASSLEGSLAGAYEQYF. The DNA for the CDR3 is TGTGCCAGCAGCTTAGAGGGCAGTCTAGCGGGAGCCTACGAGCAGTACTTC.